This TCR beta chain came from a study of blood T cell repertoires in COVID-19. The CDR3 is made up of 11 amino acids. Trimming left V 0 bases short and J 10 bases short, with 9 bases between. The germline CDR1 and CDR2 sequences are GTSNPN and SVGIG (reference sequence). Assay used: immunoSEQ multiplex PCR; TCRdb lists only in-frame clones, some missing. Of around 45,000 clones in the sample, roughly 80% are singletons; the top ten hold around 22%. The chain uses TRBV30 and TRBJ1-2; D call uncertain. The sequenced material came from peripheral blood. The clonotype comes from a woman aged 55-70 years with acute or convalescent COVID-19. CDR3 in amino acids: CAWSVGRTYTF. CDR3 nucleotide sequence: TGTGCCTGGAGTGTAGGGAGAACCTACACCTTC.